The clone carrying this TCR beta chain has only one observation. What it binds is unknown. The sample belongs to a study of cytomegalovirus exposure and HLA in healthy donors. On the study more broadly: Earlier findings included some 120 million unique TCR beta sequences obtained from 170 million or so T cells.

General observations from the study: Presence/absence analyses assumed roughly uniform sequencing depth across donors, which may not hold.

Primers for the PCR totalled 60 Vbeta and 13 Jbeta. Authors' analysis steps: A follow-up analysis tallied tens of millions of unique TCR beta chains, roughly 11 million shared. The assay was immunoSEQ multiplex PCR, and TCRdb's table has in-frame clones only and misses some. That table furnishes V, J and clone size, whereas the DNA furnished D and trimming. The sample lists about 190,000 clones, roughly three quarters seen once, with roughly 1.5% in the top ten. The sequence was collected from a woman between 18 and 29 years old in good health and CMV-seronegative. Sequenced: PBMCs.

CDR3 region: CASSVWGGQGGNQPQHF. In DNA, the CDR3 is TGTGCCAGCAGTGTTTGGGGGGGGCAGGGCGGCAATCAGCCCCAGCATTTT. V gene TRBV6-1 combines with J gene TRBJ1-5, with TRBD1 as a possible D gene (6 bases). CDR1 is MNHNS, CDR2 SASEGT, per germline. The CDR3 is 17 amino acids. The V end was cut by 4 bases, the J end by 2 bases, with 18 bases between.